Described below is a single T cell receptor (beta chain) sequence and its context. As processed by the authors: Reference gene primer amplification gave estimated nucleated cell counts. Measured with immunoSEQ multiplex PCR; TCRdb has only the in-frame clones, and not every one. V and J calls and clone size are as listed in that table; D and trimming were resolved from the DNA. The data show under 300,000 clones, around four fifths seen once. The data derive from a study of blood T cell repertoires in COVID-19. In the study overall: Acute and convalescent COVID-19 samples came from the United States, Italy and Spain. T cells, B-cell-depleted T cells, or PBMCs provided the cDNA or gDNA that served as material.

The specimen sequenced was peripheral blood. The sequence was collected from a woman in her forties with active or convalescent COVID-19.

CDR3 DNA sequence: TGTGCCAGCAGCTTAGTAGGGACTGACTACAATGAGCAGTTCTTC. Its translation: CASSLVGTDYNEQFF. The chain carries TRBV11-2 and TRBJ2-1; D perhaps matches TRBD2 (6 bases). V shed 1 base and J shed 3 bases, with 10 bases lying between them. This CDR3 is built from 15 residues. Germline V lookup: CDR1 SGHAT, CDR2 FQNNGV.